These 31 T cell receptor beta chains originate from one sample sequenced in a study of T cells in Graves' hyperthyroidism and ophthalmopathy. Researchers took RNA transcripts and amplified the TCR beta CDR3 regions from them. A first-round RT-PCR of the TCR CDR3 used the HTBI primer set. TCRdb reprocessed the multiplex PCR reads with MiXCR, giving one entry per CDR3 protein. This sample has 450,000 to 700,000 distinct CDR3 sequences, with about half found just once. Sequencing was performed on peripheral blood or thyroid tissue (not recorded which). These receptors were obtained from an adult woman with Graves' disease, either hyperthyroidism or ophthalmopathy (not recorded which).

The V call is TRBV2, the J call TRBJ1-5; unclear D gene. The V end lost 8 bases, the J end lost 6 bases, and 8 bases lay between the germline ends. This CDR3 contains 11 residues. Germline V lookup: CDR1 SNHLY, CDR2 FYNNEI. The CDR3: CASEAGQPQHF. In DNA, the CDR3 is TGTGCCAGCGAGGCAGGTCAGCCCCAGCATTTT.

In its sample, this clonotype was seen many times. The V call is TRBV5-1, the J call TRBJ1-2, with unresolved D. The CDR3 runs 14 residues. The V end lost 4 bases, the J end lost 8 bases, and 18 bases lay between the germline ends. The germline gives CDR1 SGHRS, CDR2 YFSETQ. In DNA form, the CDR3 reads TGCGCCAGCAGCCCGGACCAAGGCCGGGTGGGCTACACCTTC. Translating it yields CASSPDQGRVGYTF. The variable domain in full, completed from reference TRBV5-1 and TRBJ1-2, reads KAGVTQTPRYLIKTRGQQVTLSCSPISGHRSVSWYQQTPGQGLQFLFEYFSETQRNKGNFPGRFSGRQFSNSRSEMNVSTLELGDSALYLCASSPDQGRVGYTFGSGTRLTVV.

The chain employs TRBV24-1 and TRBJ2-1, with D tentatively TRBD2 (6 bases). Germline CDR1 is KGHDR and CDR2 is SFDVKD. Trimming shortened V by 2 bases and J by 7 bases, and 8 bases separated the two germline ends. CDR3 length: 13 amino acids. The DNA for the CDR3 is TGTGCCACCAGTGATTGGAGGGCGAATGAGCAGTTCTTC. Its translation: CATSDWRANEQFF.

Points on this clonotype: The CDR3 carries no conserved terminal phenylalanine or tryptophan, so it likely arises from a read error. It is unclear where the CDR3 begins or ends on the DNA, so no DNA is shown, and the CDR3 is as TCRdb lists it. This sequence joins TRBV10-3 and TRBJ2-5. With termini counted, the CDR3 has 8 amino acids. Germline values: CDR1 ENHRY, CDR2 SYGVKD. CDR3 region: CAISDPIS.

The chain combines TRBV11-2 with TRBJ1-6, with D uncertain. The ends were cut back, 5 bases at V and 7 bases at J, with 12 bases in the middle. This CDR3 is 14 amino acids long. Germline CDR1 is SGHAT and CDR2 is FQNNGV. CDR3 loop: CASSPLTGNSPLHF. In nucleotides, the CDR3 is TGTGCCAGCAGCCCATTAACGGGCAATTCACCCCTCCACTTT. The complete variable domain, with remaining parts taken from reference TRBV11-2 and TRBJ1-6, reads EAGVAQSPRYKIIEKRQSVAFWCNPISGHATLYWYQQILGQGPKLLIQFQNNGVVDDSQLPKDRFSAERLKGVDSTLKIQPAKLEDSAVYLCASSPLTGNSPLHFGNGTRLTVT.

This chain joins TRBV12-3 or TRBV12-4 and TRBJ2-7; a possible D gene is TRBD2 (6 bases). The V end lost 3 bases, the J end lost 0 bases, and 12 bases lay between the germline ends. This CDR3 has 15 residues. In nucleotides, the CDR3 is TGTGCCAGCAGTTTGGTCGGGAGTCCCTCCTACGAGCAGTACTTC. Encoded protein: CASSLVGSPSYEQYF.

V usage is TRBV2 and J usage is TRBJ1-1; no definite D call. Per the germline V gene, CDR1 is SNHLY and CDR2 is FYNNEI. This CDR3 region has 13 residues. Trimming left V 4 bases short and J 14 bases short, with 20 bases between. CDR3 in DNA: TGTGCCAGCAGTGGGTTTGTGGCAAATGAGCAGTTCTTT. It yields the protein CASSGFVANEQFF.

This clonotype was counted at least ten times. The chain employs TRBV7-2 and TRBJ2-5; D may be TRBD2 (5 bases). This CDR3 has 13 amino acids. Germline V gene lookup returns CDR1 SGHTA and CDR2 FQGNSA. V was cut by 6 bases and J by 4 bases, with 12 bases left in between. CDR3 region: CASSTNRGETQYF. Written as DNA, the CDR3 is TGTGCCAGCAGTACAAACCGGGGAGAGACCCAGTACTTC.

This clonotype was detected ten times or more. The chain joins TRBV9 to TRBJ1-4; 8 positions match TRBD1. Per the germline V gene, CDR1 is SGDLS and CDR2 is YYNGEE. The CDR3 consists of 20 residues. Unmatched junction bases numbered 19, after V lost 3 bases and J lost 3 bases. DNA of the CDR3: TGTGCCAGCAGCGCTTCCCGGACAGGGAGAGGAGCAACTGCTAATGAAAAACTGTTTTTT. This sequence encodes CASSASRTGRGATANEKLFF.

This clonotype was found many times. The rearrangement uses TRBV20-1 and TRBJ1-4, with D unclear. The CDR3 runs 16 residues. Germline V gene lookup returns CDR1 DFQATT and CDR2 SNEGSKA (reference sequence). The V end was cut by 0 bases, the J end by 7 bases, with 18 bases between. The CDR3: CSARDVGKRGGEKLFF. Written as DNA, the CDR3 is TGCAGTGCTAGAGATGTTGGAAAACGGGGTGGTGAAAAACTGTTTTTT.

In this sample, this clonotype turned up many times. The CDR3 here is CASSPIGGTFGYTF. The CDR3 DNA is TGTGCCAGCAGCCCCATAGGGGGAACTTTCGGCTACACCTTC. The chain combines TRBV5-5 with TRBJ1-2; perhaps TRBD1 as D (6 bases). The CDR3 has 14 residues. Germline V gives CDR1 SGHKS, CDR2 YYEKEE (reference sequence). V was pared by 4 bases and J by 8 bases, with 18 bases between.

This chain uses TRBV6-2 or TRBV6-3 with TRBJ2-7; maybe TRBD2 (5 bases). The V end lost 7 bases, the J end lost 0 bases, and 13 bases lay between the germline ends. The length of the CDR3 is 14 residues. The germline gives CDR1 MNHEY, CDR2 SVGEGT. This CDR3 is CASTRTGYSYEQYF. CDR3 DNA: TGTGCCAGCACGAGGACGGGGTACTCCTACGAGCAGTACTTC.

CDR3 sequence: CASSSRRGGNQPQHF. The CDR3 nucleotides read TGTGCCAGCAGCTCTCGAAGGGGTGGCAATCAGCCCCAGCATTTT. The chain combines TRBV9 with TRBJ1-5, with TRBD1 as a possible D gene (5 bases). The V gene lost 4 bases and the J gene lost 2 bases, with 13 bases spanning the gap. CDR1 is SGDLS, CDR2 YYNGEE, per germline. The CDR3 totals 15 residues.

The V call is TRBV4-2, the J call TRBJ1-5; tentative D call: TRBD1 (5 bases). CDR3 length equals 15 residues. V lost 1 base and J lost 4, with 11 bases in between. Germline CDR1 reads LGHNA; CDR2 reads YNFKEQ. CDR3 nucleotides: TGTGCCAGCAGCCAAGTAGGGGCGCGGAATCAGCCCCAGCATTTT. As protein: CASSQVGARNQPQHF.

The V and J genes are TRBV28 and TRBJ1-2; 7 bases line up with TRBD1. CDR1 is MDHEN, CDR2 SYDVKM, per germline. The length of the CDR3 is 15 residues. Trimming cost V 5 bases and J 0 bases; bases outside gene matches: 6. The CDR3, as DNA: TGTGCCAGCAGTCCCTGGGACAGAGCTAACTATGGCTACACCTTC. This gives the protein CASSPWDRANYGYTF.

The CDR3 bases are TGTGCCAGCAGTGCTAGGAGATACAGGGCCCGAGGGGGCTACACCTTC. Translating it yields CASSARRYRARGGYTF. The chain employs TRBV2 and TRBJ1-2, with TRBD1 as a possible D gene (6 bases). The CDR3 runs to 16 residues. Germline CDR1 SNHLY, CDR2 FYNNEI. With 4 bases removed from V and 8 bases from J, the gap between germline ends came to 23 bases.

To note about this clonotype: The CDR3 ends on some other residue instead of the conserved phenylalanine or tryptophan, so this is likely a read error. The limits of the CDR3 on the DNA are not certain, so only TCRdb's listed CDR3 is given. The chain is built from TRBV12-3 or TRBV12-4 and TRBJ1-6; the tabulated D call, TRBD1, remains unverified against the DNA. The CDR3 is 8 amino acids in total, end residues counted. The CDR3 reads CASSPYRG.

The CDR3 spells CSAIPGLAEHEQFF. The DNA of the CDR3 is TGCAGTGCTATCCCGGGACTAGCGGAGCATGAGCAGTTCTTC. The chain combines TRBV20-1 with TRBJ2-1, with TRBD2 identical over 11 bases. The CDR3 consists of 14 residues. V trimming: 4 bases; J trimming: 8 bases; junction bases outside the gene matches: 7. Germline assignment: CDR1 DFQATT and CDR2 SNEGSKA (reference sequence).

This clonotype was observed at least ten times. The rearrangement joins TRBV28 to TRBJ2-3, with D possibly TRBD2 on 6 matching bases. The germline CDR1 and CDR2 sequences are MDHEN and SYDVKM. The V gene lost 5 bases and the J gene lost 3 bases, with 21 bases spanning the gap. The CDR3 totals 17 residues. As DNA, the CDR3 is TGTGCCAGCAGTCCGGCTGGGGTAGCGGAGGAAACAGATACGCAGTATTTT. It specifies CASSPAGVAEETDTQYF.

The CDR3 nucleotides read TGTGCCAGCAGCACGACAGGGACGGATAGCAATCAGCCCCAGCATTTT. It is translated as CASSTTGTDSNQPQHF. This rearrangement joins TRBV7-9 to TRBJ1-5; 7 bases match TRBD1. Germline V CDR1 and CDR2: SEHNR, FQNEAQ (reference sequence). Unmatched junction bases numbered 7, after V lost 5 bases and J lost 0 bases. CDR3 size: 16 residues.

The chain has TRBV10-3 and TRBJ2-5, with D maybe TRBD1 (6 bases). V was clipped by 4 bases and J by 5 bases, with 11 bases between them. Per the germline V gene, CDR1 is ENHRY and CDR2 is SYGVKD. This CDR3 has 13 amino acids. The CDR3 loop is CAISVTGKETQYF. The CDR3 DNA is TGTGCCATCAGTGTAACAGGGAAGGAGACCCAGTACTTC.

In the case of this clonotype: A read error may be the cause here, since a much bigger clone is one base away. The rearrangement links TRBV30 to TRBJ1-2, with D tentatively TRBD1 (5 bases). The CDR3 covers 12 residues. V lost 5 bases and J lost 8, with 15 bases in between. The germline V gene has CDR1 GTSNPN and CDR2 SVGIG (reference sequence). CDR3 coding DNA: TGTGCCTGGGGTCAGGGAAGTAGAGGCTACACCTTC. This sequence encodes CAWGQGSRGYTF.

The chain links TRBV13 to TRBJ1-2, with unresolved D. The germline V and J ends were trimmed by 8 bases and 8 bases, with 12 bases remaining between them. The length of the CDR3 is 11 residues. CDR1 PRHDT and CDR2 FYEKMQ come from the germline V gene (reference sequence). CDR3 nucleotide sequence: TGTGCCAGCGGGCGGGGAGGAGGCTACACCTTC. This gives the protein CASGRGGGYTF.

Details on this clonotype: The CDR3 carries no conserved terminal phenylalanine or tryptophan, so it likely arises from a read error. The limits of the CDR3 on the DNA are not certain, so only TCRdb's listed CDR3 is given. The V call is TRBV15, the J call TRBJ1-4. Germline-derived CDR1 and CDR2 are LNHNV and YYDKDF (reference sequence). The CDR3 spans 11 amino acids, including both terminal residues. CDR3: CATSRGLAGGL.

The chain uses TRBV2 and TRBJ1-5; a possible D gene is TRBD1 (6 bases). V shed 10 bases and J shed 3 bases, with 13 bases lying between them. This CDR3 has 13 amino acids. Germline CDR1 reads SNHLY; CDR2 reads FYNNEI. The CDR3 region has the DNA TGTGCCACCAAGACAGGACTCAATCAGCCCCAGCATTTT. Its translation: CATKTGLNQPQHF.

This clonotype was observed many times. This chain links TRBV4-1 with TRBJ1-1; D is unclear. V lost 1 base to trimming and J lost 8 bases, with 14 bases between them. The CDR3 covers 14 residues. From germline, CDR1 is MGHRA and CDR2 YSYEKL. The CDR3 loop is CASSQVRSSQEAFF. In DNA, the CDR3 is TGCGCCAGCAGCCAAGTCCGAAGTTCCCAGGAAGCTTTCTTT.

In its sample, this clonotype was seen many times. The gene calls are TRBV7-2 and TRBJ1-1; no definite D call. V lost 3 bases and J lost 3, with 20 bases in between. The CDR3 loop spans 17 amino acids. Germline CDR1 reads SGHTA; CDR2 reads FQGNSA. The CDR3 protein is CASSFLTSGALDTEAFF. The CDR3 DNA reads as TGTGCCAGCAGCTTTTTAACTTCAGGCGCCTTGGACACTGAAGCTTTCTTT. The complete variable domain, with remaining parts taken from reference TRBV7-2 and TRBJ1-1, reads GAGVSQSPSNKVTEKGKDVELRCDPISGHTALYWYRQSLGQGLEFLIYFQGNSAPDKSGLPSDRFSAERTGGSVSTLTIQRTQQEDSAVYLCASSFLTSGALDTEAFFGQGTRLTVV.

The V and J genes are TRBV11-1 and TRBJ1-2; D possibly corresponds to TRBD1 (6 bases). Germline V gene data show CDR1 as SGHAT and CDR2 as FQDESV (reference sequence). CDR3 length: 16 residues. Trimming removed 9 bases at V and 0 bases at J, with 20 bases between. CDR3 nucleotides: TGTGCCAGTAGTGATAGGACAGAGAAAGCTAACTATGGCTACACCTTC. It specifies CASSDRTEKANYGYTF.

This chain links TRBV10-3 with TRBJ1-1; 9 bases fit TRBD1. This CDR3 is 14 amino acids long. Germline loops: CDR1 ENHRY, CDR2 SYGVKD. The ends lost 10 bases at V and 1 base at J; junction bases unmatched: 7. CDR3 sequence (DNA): TGTGCCACCGGGACAGGGAGCGGGAACACTGAAGCTTTCTTT. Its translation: CATGTGSGNTEAFF.

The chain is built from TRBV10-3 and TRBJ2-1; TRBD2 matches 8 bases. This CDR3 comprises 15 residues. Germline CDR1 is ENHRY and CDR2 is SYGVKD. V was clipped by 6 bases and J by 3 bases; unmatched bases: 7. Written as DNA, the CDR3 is TGTGCCATCAGCATTCTAGCGGGCCTCTACAATGAGCAGTTCTTC. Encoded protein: CAISILAGLYNEQFF.

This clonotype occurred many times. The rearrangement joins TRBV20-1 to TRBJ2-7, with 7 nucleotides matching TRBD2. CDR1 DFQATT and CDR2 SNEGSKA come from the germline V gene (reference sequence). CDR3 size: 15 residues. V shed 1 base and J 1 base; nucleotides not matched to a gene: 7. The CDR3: CSARAWRERSYEQYF. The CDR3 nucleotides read TGCAGTGCTAGAGCCTGGCGGGAGAGGTCCTACGAGCAGTACTTC.